Presented here are 14 T cell receptor beta chains from one specimen sequenced in a study of CD8+ T cells in alopecia areata. After isolation, RNA underwent reverse transcription to generate cDNA as the sequencing template. Repertoires were generated with immunoSEQ multiplex PCR, while TCRdb's copy carries only in-frame clones and drops some. Of under 65,000 clones in the sample, roughly 46% were seen once. Sequencing was carried out using NKG2D-low CD8+ T cells sorted from blood. All receptors derive from a human donor with alopecia areata.

This rearrangement joins TRBV5-1 to TRBJ1-1; D is unresolved. CDR3 length: 15 amino acids. Trimming pared 0 bases from V and 2 bases from J, leaving 11 bases between. Germline CDR1 and CDR2: SGHRS and YFSETQ. CDR3 sequence (DNA): TGCGCCAGCAGCTTGGCCCGGCAGATTAACACTGAAGCTTTCTTT. This gives the protein CASSLARQINTEAFF.

There are a few counts of this clone. V and J are TRBV5-1 and TRBJ2-2; 7 nucleotides line up with TRBD2. The ends lost 6 bases at V and 4 bases at J; junction bases unmatched: 6. This CDR3 has 14 residues. Germline V gene lookup returns CDR1 SGHRS and CDR2 YFSETQ. This CDR3 reads CASTPGGLTGELFF. CDR3 in DNA: TGCGCCAGCACCCCGGGGGGACTCACCGGGGAGCTGTTTTTT.

The rearrangement joins TRBV7-9 to TRBJ2-7; no definite D call. This CDR3 is 15 amino acids long. Germline assignment: CDR1 SEHNR and CDR2 FQNEAQ (reference sequence). V lost 1 base and J lost 1, with 11 bases in between. The CDR3: CASSLDARWSYEQYF. The CDR3 DNA is TGTGCCAGCAGCTTAGACGCGCGATGGTCCTACGAGCAGTACTTC.

The rearrangement links TRBV5-1 to TRBJ1-2, with 10 bases that match TRBD1. This CDR3 is built from 18 residues. Germline V CDR1 and CDR2: SGHRS, YFSETQ. After removal of 1 base from V and 8 bases from J, the junction contained 17 bases not matched to a gene. CDR3 DNA: TGCGCCAGCAGCTTGATACCGGGACAGGGGTCCGCTCGTGAGGGCTACACCTTC. Protein sequence: CASSLIPGQGSAREGYTF.

The chain joins TRBV25-1 to TRBJ2-7; D is unclear. In germline, CDR1 is MGHDK, CDR2 SYGVNS. V was cut by 4 bases and J by 1 base, with 11 bases left in between. CDR3 length: 14 amino acids. CDR3 sequence (DNA): TGTGCCAGCAGTGTCGCAGGTGGGTCCTACGAGCAGTACTTC. This encodes CASSVAGGSYEQYF.

This clone was found once. This chain links TRBV2 with TRBJ2-1; TRBD2 matches at 13 bases. This CDR3 region has 14 residues. CDR1 and CDR2 from the germline V gene are SNHLY and FYNNEI. V shed 4 bases and J 9 bases; nucleotides not matched to a gene: 3. Written as DNA, the CDR3 is TGTGCCAGCAGTGGACTAGCGGGAGGTTCTGAGCAGTTCTTC. This translates into CASSGLAGGSEQFF. Full variable domain (missing parts from reference TRBV2 and TRBJ2-1): EPEVTQTPSHQVTQMGQEVILRCVPISNHLYFYWYRQILGQKVEFLVSFYNNEISEKSEIFDDQFSVERPDGSNFTLKIRSTKLEDSAMYFCASSGLAGGSEQFFGPGTRLTVL.

A few counts support this clone. The chain links TRBV29-1 to TRBJ2-1; a possible D gene is TRBD1 (5 bases). Trimming removed 4 bases at V and 5 bases at J, with 12 bases between. Germline CDR1 is SQVTM and CDR2 is ANQGSEA. The CDR3 runs 13 residues. This CDR3 reads CSVAGVGHNEQFF. CDR3 DNA sequence: TGCAGCGTTGCGGGTGTGGGGCACAATGAGCAGTTCTTC.

V and J are TRBV6-7 and TRBJ2-7, with D perhaps matching TRBD1 or TRBD2 (7 bases each). TRBV6-7 is filed as an ORF, its function uncertain. The V end was cut by 6 bases, the J end by 6 bases, with 33 bases between. This CDR3 region has 19 residues. CDR3 loop: CASRRDRELEGAGDCEQYF. The CDR3 DNA sequence: TGTGCCAGCAGGCGCGACAGGGAACTCGAGGGGGCGGGAGATTGCGAGCAGTACTTC.

This chain connects TRBV15 to TRBJ2-7; 9 bases agree with TRBD1. Germline CDR1 and CDR2: LNHNV and YYDKDF (reference sequence). The CDR3 runs 14 residues. Trimming took 10 bases from V and 1 from J; bases not matched to a gene: 8. CDR3 residues: CAKQGAHASYEQYF. The CDR3 DNA reads TGTGCCAAACAGGGGGCCCACGCTTCCTACGAGCAGTACTTC.

This clone was seen a few times. The chain uses TRBV7-9 and TRBJ1-1; D is undetermined. V was pared by 5 bases and J by 2 bases, with 15 bases between. Germline values: CDR1 SEHNR, CDR2 FQNEAQ (reference sequence). This CDR3 region has 15 residues. The CDR3 reads CASSPYPQTNTEAFF. CDR3 sequence (DNA): TGTGCCAGCAGCCCCTACCCTCAGACTAACACTGAAGCTTTCTTT. Full variable domain (remainder filled in from reference TRBV7-9 and TRBJ1-1): DTGVSQNPRHKITKRGQNVTFRCDPISEHNRLYWYRQTLGQGPEFLTYFQNEAQLEKSRLLSDRFSAERPKGSFSTLEIQRTEQGDSAMYLCASSPYPQTNTEAFFGQGTRLTVV.

Note on this clone: At one end the junction does not follow the germline gene, possibly because of a read error. The V and J genes are TRBV7-7 and TRBJ2-7; D may match TRBD1 or TRBD2 (5 bases each). The CDR3 spans 12 residues. CDR1 and CDR2 from the germline V gene are SSHAT and FNYEAQ (reference sequence). The CDR3 is CASSQGDAEQYF. CDR3 coding DNA: TGTGCTAGCAGTCAAGGGGACGCGGAGCAGTACTTC.

This sequence joins TRBV29-1 and TRBJ2-1; 11 bases map to TRBD2. The CDR3 is 13 residues long. V lost 7 bases to trimming and J lost 7 bases; unmatched junction nucleotides: 6. Germline CDR1 reads SQVTM; CDR2 reads ANQGSEA. The CDR3 spells CSAGTSGFNEQFF. DNA of the CDR3: TGCAGCGCGGGGACTAGCGGTTTTAATGAGCAGTTCTTC.

This clone was seen only a few times. This chain connects TRBV30 to TRBJ2-1, with 9 bases that match TRBD2. J lost 9 bases, V lost 5 bases, and 14 bases had no gene match. CDR1 and CDR2 from the germline V gene are GTSNPN and SVGIG (reference sequence). This CDR3 is built from 15 residues. In DNA, the CDR3 is TGTGCCTGGGGGACTAGGGCGGGAGGGGAATCTGAGCAGTTCTTC. This encodes CAWGTRAGGESEQFF.

The chain has TRBV15 and TRBJ2-7; TRBD1 agrees at 10 bases. Trimming took 1 base from V and 3 from J; bases not matched to a gene: 9. Germline CDR1 reads LNHNV; CDR2 reads YYDKDF (reference sequence). The CDR3 loop spans 17 amino acids. The CDR3 nucleotides are TGTGCCACCAGCAGAGTCCCTCCGGGACAGGGGAACTACGAGCAGTACTTC. Encoded protein: CATSRVPPGQGNYEQYF.